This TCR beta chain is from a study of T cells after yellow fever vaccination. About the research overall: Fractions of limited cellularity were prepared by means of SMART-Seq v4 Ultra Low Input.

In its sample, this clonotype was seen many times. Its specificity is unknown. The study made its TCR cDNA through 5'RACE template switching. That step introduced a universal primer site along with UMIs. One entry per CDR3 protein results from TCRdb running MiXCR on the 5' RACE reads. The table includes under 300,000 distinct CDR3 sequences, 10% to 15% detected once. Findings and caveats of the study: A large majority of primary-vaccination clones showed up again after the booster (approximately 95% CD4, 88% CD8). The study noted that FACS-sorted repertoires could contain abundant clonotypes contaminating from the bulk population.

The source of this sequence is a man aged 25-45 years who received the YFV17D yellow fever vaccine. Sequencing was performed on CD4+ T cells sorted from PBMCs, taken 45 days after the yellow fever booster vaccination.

Here the CDR3 DNA reads TGTGCCAGCTCACTCGGGACAGCGAATCAGCCCCAGCATTTT. Encoded protein: CASSLGTANQPQHF. V and J are TRBV18 and TRBJ1-5, with 7 nucleotides matching TRBD1. CDR1 and CDR2 from the germline V gene are KGHSH and LQKENI. The CDR3 runs 14 residues. The J segment lost 4 bases and the V segment lost 4 bases, leaving 4 bases of the junction unmatched.